Only one count was recorded for the clone carrying this T cell receptor beta chain. V lost 8 bases, J lost 5 bases, and 13 bases lay in between. The CDR3 has 13 residues. CDR1 and CDR2 from the germline V gene are SNHLY and FYNNEI. The sample is drawn from a study of blood T cell repertoires in COVID-19. The overall study: The United States, Italy and Spain supplied acute and convalescent COVID-19 samples.

The protocol was immunoSEQ multiplex PCR, while the TCRdb copy is restricted to in-frame clones and leaves out a portion. Of about 170,000 clones in the sample, 84% are singletons; the top ten hold approximately 10%. Sequencing input: peripheral blood. V gene TRBV2 combines with J gene TRBJ1-5; D remains unclear. The TCR originated in a man in his sixties or seventies with active or convalescent COVID-19. The CDR3 region has the DNA TGTGCCAGCCGGGAGTCGGTCGATCAGCCCCAGCATTTT. Its translation: CASRESVDQPQHF.